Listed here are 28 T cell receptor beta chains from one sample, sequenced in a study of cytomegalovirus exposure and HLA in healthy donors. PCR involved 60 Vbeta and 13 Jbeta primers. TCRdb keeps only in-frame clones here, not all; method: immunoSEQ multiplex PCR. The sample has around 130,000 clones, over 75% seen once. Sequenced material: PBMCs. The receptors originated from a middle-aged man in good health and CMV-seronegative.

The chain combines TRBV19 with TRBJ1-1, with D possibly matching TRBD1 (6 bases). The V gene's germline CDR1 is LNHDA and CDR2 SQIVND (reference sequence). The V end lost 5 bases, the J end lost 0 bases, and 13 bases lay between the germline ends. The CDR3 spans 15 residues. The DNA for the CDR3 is TGTGCCAGTAGTTTGGGGGCCACCCTGAACACTGAAGCTTTCTTT. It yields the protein CASSLGATLNTEAFF.

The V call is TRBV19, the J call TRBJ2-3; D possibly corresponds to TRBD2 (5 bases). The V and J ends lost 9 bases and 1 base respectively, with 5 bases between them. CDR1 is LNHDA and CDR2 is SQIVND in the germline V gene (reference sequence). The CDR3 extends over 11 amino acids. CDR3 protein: CASGGTDTQYF. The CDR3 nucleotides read TGTGCCAGCGGGGGCACAGATACGCAGTATTTT. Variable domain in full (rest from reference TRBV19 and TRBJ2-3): DGGITQSPKYLFRKEGQNVTLSCEQNLNHDAMYWYRQDPGQGLRLIYYSQIVNDFQKGDIAEGYSVSREKKESFPLTVTSAQKNPTAFYLCASGGTDTQYFGPGTRLTVL.

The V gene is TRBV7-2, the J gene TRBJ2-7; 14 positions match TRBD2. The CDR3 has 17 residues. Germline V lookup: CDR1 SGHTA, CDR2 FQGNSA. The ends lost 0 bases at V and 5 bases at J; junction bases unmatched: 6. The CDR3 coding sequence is TGTGCCAGCAGCTTAGCACTGACTAGCGGGAGGGTACACGAGCAGTACTTC. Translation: CASSLALTSGRVHEQYF.

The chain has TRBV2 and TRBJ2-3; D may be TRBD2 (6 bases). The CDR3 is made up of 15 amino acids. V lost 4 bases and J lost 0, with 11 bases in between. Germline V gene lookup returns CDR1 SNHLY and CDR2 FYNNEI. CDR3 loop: CASSVESGSTDTQYF. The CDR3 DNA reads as TGTGCCAGCAGTGTCGAGAGCGGGAGCACAGATACGCAGTATTTT.

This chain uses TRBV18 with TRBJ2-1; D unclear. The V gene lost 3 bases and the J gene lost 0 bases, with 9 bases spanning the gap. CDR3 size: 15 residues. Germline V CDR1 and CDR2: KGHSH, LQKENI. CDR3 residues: CASSPSLDSYNEQFF. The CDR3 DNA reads TGTGCCAGCTCACCCTCCCTAGACTCCTACAATGAGCAGTTCTTC. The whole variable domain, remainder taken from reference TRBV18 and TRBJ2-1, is NAGVMQNPRHLVRRRGQEARLRCSPMKGHSHVYWYRQLPEEGLKFMVYLQKENIIDESGMPKERFSAEFPKEGPSILRIQQVVRGDSAAYFCASSPSLDSYNEQFFGPGTRLTVL.

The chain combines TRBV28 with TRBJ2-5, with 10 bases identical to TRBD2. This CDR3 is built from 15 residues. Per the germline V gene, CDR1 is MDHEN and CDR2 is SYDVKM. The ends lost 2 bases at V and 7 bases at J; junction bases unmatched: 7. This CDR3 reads CASSLPSGRGGTQYF. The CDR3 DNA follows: TGTGCCAGCAGTTTACCTAGCGGGAGAGGTGGGACCCAGTACTTC.

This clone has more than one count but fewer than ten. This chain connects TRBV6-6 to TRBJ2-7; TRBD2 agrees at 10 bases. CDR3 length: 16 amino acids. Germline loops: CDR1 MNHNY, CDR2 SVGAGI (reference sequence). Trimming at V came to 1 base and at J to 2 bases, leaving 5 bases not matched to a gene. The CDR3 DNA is TGTGCCAGCAGTTACTTTCTAAGCGGGAGGGCCTACGAGCAGTACTTC. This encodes CASSYFLSGRAYEQYF.

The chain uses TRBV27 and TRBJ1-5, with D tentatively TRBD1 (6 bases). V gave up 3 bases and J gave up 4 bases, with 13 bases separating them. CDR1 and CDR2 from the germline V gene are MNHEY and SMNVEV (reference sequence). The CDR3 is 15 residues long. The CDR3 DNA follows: TGTGCCAGCAGTTTGACCATGGGGGCGAATCAGCCCCAGCATTTT. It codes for CASSLTMGANQPQHF.

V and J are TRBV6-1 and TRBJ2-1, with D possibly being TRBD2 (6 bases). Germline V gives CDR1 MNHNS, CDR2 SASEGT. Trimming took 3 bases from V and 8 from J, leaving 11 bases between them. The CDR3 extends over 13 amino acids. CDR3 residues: CASSDRWGDEQFF. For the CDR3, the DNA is TGTGCCAGCAGTGACCGCTGGGGGGATGAGCAGTTCTTC.

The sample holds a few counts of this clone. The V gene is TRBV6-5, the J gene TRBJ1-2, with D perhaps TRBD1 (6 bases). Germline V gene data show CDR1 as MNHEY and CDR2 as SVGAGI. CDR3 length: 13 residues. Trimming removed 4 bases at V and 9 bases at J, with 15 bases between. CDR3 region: CASSSSTGRSYTF. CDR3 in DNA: TGTGCCAGCAGTTCATCGACAGGTAGAAGCTACACCTTC.

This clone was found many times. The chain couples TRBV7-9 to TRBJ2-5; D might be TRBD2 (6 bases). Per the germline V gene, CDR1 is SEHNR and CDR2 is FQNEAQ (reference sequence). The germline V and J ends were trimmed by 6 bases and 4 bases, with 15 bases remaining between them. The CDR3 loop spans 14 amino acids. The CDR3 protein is CASSRNAGRETQYF. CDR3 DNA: TGTGCCAGCAGTCGTAACGCGGGACGAGAGACCCAGTACTTC.

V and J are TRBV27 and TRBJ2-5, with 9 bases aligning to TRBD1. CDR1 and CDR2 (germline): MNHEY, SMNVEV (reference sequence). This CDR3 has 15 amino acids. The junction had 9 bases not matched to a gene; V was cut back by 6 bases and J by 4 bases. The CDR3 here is CASRPPGQGIETQYF. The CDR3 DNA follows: TGTGCCAGCAGACCTCCGGGACAGGGTATAGAGACCCAGTACTTC.

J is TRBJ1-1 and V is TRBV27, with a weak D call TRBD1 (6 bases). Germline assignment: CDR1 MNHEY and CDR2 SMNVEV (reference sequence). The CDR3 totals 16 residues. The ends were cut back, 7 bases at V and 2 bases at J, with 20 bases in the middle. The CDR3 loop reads CASISYSQGSNTEAFF. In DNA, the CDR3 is TGTGCCAGCATCTCGTACTCCCAGGGGTCTAACACTGAAGCTTTCTTT.

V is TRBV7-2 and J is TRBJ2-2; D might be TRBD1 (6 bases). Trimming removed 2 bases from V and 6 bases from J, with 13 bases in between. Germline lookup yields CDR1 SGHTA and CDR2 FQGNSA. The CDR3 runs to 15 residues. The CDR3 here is CASSLTGSGPGELFF. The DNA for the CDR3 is TGTGCCAGCAGCTTAACAGGGTCCGGGCCCGGGGAGCTGTTTTTT.

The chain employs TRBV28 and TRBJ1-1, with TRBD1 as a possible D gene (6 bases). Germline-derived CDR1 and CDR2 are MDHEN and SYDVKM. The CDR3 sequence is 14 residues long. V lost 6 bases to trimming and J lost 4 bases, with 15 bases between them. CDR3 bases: TGTGCCAGCAGCCTAGGGGGGGGGCTCACTGAAGCTTTCTTT. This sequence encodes CASSLGGGLTEAFF.

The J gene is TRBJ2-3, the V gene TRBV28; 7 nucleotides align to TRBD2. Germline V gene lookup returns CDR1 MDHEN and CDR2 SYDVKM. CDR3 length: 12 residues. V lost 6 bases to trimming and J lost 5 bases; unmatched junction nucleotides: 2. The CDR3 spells CASRAGIDTQYF. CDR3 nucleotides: TGTGCCAGCAGAGCGGGAATAGATACGCAGTATTTT. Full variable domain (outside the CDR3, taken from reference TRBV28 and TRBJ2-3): DVKVTQSSRYLVKRTGEKVFLECVQDMDHENMFWYRQDPGLGLRLIYFSYDVKMKEKGDIPEGYSVSREKKERFSLILESASTNQTSMYLCASRAGIDTQYFGPGTRLTVL.

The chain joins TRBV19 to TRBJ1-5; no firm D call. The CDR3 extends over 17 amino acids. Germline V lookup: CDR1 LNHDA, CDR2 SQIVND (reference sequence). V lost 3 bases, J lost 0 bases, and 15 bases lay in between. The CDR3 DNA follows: TGTGCCAGTAGTATTAGGAGGGTACGGGTTAGCAATCAGCCCCAGCATTTT. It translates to CASSIRRVRVSNQPQHF. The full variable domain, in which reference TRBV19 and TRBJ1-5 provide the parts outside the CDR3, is DGGITQSPKYLFRKEGQNVTLSCEQNLNHDAMYWYRQDPGQGLRLIYYSQIVNDFQKGDIAEGYSVSREKKESFPLTVTSAQKNPTAFYLCASSIRRVRVSNQPQHFGDGTRLSIL.

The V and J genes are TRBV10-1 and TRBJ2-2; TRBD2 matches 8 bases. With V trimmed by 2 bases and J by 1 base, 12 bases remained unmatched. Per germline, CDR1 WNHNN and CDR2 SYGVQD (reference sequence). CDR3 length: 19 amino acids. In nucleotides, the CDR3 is TGCGCCAGCAGTGAGGGAACCGGCGGGACTAGGAAGAACACCGGGGAGCTGTTTTTT. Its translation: CASSEGTGGTRKNTGELFF.

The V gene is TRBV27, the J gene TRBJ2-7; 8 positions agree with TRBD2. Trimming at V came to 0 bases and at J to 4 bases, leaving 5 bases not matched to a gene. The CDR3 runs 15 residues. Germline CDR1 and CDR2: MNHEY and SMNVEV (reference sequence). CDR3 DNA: TGTGCCAGCAGTTTATCGGCGGGGGGCTTGTACGAGCAGTACTTC. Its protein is CASSLSAGGLYEQYF.

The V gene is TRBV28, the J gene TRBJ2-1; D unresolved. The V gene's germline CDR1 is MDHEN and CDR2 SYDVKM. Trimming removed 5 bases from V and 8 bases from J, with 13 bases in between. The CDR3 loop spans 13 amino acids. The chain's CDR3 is CASSTRPEDEQFF. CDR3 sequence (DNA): TGTGCCAGCAGTACCCGACCTGAGGATGAGCAGTTCTTC. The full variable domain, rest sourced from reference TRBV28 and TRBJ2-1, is DVKVTQSSRYLVKRTGEKVFLECVQDMDHENMFWYRQDPGLGLRLIYFSYDVKMKEKGDIPEGYSVSREKKERFSLILESASTNQTSMYLCASSTRPEDEQFFGPGTRLTVL.

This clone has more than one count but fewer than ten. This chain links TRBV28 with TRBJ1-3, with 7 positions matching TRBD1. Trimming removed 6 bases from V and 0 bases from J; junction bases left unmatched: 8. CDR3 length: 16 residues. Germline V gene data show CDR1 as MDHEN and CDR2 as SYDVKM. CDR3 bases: TGTGCCAGCAGCCCAGGGGGGCGGCACTCTGGAAACACCATATATTTT. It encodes CASSPGGRHSGNTIYF.

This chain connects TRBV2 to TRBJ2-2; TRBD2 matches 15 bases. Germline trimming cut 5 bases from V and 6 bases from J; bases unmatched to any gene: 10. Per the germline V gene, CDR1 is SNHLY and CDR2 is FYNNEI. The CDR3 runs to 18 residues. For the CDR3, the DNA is TGTGCCAGCAGTCACCCCGGACTAGCGGGAGGGCCTGCCGGGGAGCTGTTTTTT. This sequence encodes CASSHPGLAGGPAGELFF.

The CDR3 sequence is CAWRRDRGEPLHF. The DNA for the CDR3 is TGTGCCTGGAGGAGGGACAGAGGGGAACCCCTCCACTTT. The chain employs TRBV30 and TRBJ1-6, with 7 bases fitting TRBD1. With V trimmed by 3 bases and J by 12 bases, 8 bases remained unmatched. Germline-derived CDR1 and CDR2 are GTSNPN and SVGIG (reference sequence). This CDR3 is 13 amino acids long.

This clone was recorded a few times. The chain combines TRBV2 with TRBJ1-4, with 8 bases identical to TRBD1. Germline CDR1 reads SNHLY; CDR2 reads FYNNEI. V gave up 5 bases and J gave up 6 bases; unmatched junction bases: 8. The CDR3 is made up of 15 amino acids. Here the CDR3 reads CASSFSQGAYEKLFF. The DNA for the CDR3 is TGTGCCAGCAGTTTCAGCCAGGGGGCGTATGAAAAACTGTTTTTT.

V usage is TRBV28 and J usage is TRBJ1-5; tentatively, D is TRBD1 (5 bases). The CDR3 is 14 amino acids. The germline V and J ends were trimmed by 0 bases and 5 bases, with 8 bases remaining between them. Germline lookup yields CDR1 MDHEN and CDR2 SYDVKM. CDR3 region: CASSLWQGYQPQHF. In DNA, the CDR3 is TGTGCCAGCAGTTTATGGCAGGGTTATCAGCCCCAGCATTTT.

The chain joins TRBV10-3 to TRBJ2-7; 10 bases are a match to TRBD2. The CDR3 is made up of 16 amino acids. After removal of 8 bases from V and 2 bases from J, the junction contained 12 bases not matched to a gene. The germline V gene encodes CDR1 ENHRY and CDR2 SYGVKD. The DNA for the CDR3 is TGTGCCATCCGACAAACAGGGACTAGCGCTCCCTACGAGCAGTACTTC. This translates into CAIRQTGTSAPYEQYF.

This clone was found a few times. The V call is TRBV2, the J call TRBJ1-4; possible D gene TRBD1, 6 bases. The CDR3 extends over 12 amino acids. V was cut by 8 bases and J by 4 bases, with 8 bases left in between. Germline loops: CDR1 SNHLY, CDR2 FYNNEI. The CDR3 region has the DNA TGTGCCAGCCAGGGGAATAATGAAAAACTGTTTTTT. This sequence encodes CASQGNNEKLFF.

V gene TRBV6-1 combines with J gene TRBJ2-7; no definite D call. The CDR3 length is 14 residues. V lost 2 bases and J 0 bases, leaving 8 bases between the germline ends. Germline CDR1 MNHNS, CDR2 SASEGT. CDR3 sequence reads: CASSELRSSYEQYF. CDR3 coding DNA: TGTGCCAGCAGTGAATTGCGGAGCTCCTACGAGCAGTACTTC.